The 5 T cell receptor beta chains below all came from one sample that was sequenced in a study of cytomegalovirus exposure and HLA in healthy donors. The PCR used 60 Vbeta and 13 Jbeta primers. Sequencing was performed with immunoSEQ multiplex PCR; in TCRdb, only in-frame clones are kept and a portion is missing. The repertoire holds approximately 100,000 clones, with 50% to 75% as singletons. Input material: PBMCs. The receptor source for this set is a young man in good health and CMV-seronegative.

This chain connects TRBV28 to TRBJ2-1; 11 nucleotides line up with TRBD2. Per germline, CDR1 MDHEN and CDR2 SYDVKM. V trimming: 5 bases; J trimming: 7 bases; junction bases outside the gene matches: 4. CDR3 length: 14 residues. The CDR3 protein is CASSRLAGWNEQFF. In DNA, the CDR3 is TGTGCCAGCAGTCGACTAGCGGGGTGGAATGAGCAGTTCTTC.

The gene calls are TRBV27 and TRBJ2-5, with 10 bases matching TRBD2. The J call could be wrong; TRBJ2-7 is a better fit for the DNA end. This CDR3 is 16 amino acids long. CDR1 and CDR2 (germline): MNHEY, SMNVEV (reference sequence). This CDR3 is CASSFSGLAATYEQYF. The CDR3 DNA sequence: TGTGCCAGCAGTTTTTCCGGACTAGCGGCGACCTACGAGCAGTACTTC.

The CDR3 here is CASSFGSNQPQHF. The CDR3 DNA follows: TGTGCCAGCAGCTTCGGGAGCAATCAGCCCCAGCATTTT. The chain has TRBV11-3 and TRBJ1-5; D gene ambiguous. Germline V gene data show CDR1 as SGHNT and CDR2 as YENEEA. V lost 3 bases and J lost 1, with 4 bases in between. This CDR3 has 13 amino acids.

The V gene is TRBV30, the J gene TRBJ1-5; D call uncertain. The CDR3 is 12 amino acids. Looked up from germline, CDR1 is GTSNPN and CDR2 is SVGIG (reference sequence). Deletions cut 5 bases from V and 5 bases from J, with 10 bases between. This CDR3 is CAWGQSYQPQHF. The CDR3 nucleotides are TGTGCCTGGGGGCAGAGCTATCAGCCCCAGCATTTT.

The CDR3 DNA is TGTGCCAGCAGTTACTCGAAATCAGGAGGGGGCGGCTACACCTTC. It codes for CASSYSKSGGGGYTF. The chain uses TRBV6-5 and TRBJ1-2, with 7 bases lining up with TRBD1. Germline CDR1 MNHEY, CDR2 SVGAGI. The CDR3 extends over 15 amino acids. V dropped 0 bases and J dropped 8; count of bases not matched to a gene: 9.